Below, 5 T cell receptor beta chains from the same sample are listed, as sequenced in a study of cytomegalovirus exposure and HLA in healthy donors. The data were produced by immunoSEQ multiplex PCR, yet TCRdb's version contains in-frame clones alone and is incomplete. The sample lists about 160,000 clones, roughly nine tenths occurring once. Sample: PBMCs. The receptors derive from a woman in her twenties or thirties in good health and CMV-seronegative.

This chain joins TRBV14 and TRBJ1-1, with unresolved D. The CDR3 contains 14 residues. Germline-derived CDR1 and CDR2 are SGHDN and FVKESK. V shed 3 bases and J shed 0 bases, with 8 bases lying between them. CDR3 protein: CASSHFSMNTEAFF. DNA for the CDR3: TGTGCCAGCAGCCATTTCAGCATGAACACTGAAGCTTTCTTT.

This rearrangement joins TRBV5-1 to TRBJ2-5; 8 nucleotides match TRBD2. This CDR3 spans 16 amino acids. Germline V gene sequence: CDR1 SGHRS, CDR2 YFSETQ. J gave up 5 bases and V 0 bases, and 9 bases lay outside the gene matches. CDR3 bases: TGCGCCAGCAGCTTGGGATTAGCGGGGAGCGGGGAGACCCAGTACTTC. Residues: CASSLGLAGSGETQYF.

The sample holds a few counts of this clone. CDR3 sequence reads: CASSQDDYGYTF. The CDR3 bases are TGCGCCAGCAGCCAAGATGACTATGGCTACACCTTC. The rearrangement links TRBV4-3 to TRBJ1-2; D is unclear. Germline V gives CDR1 LGHNA, CDR2 YSLEER. The CDR3 runs 12 residues. V lost 0 bases, J lost 3 bases, and 2 bases lay in between.

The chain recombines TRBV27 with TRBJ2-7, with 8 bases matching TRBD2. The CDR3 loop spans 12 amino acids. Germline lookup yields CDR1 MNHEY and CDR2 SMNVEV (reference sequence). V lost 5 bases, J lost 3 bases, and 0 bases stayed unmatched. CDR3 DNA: TGTGCCAGCAGTACTAGCGGCTACGAGCAGTACTTC. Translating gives CASSTSGYEQYF.

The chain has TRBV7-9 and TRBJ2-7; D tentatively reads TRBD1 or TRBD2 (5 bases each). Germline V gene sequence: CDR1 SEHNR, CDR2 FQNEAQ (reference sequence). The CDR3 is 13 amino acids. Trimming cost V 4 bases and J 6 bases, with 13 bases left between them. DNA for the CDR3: TGTGCCAGCAGCTCCGGGACGAGGGGCGAGCAGTACTTC. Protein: CASSSGTRGEQYF.